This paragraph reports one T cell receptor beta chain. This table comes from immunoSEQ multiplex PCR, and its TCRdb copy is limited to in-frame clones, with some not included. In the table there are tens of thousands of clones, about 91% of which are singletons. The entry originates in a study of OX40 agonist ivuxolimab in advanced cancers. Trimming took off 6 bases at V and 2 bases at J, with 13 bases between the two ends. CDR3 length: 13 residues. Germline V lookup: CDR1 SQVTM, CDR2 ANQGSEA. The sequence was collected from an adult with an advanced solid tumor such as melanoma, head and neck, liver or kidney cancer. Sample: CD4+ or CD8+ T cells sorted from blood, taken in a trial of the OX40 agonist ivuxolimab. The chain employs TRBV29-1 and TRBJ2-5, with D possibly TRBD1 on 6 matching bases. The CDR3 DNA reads TGCAGCGTGATTGACAGGAATCAAGAGACCCAGTACTTC. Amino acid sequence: CSVIDRNQETQYF.